This T cell receptor beta chain was recovered during a study of T cell repertoires in cytomegalovirus infection. Study details: In public TCR beta signatures, there were indications of both CMV infection and matching HLA type.

Germline V gives CDR1 SNHLY, CDR2 FYNNEI. V shed 7 bases and J shed 4 bases, with 17 bases lying between them. The CDR3 is made up of 15 amino acids. Each CDR3 protein gets one entry after TCRdb re-called the reads with MiXCR. The sample lists roughly 230,000 distinct CDR3 sequences, about 18% seen once, with less than 60% in the top ten. Details on this clonotype: Its matching antigen is unknown.

Whole-study results and caveats: Within the response measured ex vivo, HLA-C-restricted CMV-specific TCR beta clonotypes were dominant.

The sequence was collected from a human donor in good health (CMV status not recorded). Some clones in this sample may be carry-over from other donors' samples. The chain recombines TRBV2 with TRBJ2-1, with a tentative D call TRBD1 (6 bases). Sequencing input: CD8+ T cells from PBMCs. CDR3 amino acids: CASTEGQGIYNEQFF. The CDR3 DNA follows: TGTGCCAGCACCGAGGGGCAGGGGATTTACAATGAGCAGTTCTTC.